This T cell receptor beta chain was identified during a study of resident and recirculating memory T cells in vitiligo. Study summary: Samples were epidermis from two lesional and two nonlesional sites, plus PBMCs.

The sample holds one count of this clone. The V segment lost 4 bases and the J segment 7 bases; nucleotides outside the gene matches: 6. This CDR3 comprises 15 residues. Per germline, CDR1 LGHNA and CDR2 YSLEER. The assay was immunoSEQ multiplex PCR, and TCRdb's table has in-frame clones only and misses some. Among 35,000 to 45,000 clones listed, around nine tenths were seen once. The TCR originated in a male donor with vitiligo. Source material: blood. The V call is TRBV4-3, the J call TRBJ1-6, with TRBD1 matching over 8 bases. CDR3 in amino acids: CASSRRTGQNSPLHF. The CDR3 nucleotides are TGCGCCAGCAGCCGACGGACAGGGCAAAATTCACCCCTCCACTTT.